This TCR beta chain was identified during a study of T cell responses to AZD1222 COVID-19 vaccine. Libraries were prepared by immunoSEQ multiplex PCR; TCRdb keeps only in-frame clonotypes and omits some of them. The table has around 45,000 clones, less than 95% seen once. Study observations and caveats: Donors in the cohort were predominantly white British and more often female, and clonal diversity was possibly underestimated. Targeting of unmutated variant regions was reportedly seen in nearly half of spike-specific TCRs. The breadth and depth of Spike-specific TCRs increased once two AZD1222 doses had been given.

V was clipped by 4 bases and J by 0 bases, with 16 bases between them. Germline V lookup: CDR1 SGDLS, CDR2 YYNGEE. The CDR3 is 16 residues long. Worth noting for this clone: Its target is unknown.

The TCR was taken from an adult who received the AZD1222 COVID-19 vaccine. V gene TRBV9 combines with J gene TRBJ1-2; tentative D call: TRBD1 (5 bases). Specimen: peripheral blood, collected 28 days after the second AZD1222 dose. The CDR3 DNA is TGTGCCAGCAGCTTTGATGGGTCGGGGGCTAACTATGGCTACACCTTC. It codes for CASSFDGSGANYGYTF.